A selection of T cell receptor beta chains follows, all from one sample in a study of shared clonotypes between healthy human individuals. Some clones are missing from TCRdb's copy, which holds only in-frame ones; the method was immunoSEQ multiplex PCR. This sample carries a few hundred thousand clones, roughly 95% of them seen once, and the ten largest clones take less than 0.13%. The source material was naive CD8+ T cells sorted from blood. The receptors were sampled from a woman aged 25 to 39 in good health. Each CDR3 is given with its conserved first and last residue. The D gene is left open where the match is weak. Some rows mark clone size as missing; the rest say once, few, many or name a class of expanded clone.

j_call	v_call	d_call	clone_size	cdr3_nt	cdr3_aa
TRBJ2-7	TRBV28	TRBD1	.	TGTGCCAGCAGTGACAGGGTATACGAGCAGTACTTC	CASSDRVYEQYF
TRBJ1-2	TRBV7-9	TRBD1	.	TGTGCCAGCAGAGGCGGGACAGACTATGGCTACACCTTC	CASRGGTDYGYTF
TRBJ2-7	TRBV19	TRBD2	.	TGTGCCAGTAGTACAGCGGGAGGGGGCTCCTACGAGCAGTACTTC	CASSTAGGGSYEQYF
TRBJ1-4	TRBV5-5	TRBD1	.	TGTGCCAGCAGCGTGGACAGGGGAGTGGAAAAACTGTTTTTT	CASSVDRGVEKLFF
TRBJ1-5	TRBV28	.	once	TGTGCCAGCAGACCCTTGGGGGGGGCAGGTCAGCCCCAGCATTTT	CASRPLGGAGQPQHF
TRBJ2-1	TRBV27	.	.	TGTGCCAGCAGCTCACAAAGCTCCTACAATGAGCAGTTCTTC	CASSSQSSYNEQFF
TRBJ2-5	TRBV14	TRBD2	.	TGTGCCAGCAGCCAAGATCCCCTAGCGGGATTGCAAAAAGAGACCCAGTACTTC	CASSQDPLAGLQKETQYF
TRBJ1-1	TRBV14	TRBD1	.	TGTGCCAGCAGCGACTTGACAGGGATGAACACTGAAGCTTTCTTT	CASSDLTGMNTEAFF
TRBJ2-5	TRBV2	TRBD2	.	TGTGCCAGCAGTAAGGAGGGACTAGCGGGCGCCGAAGAGACCCAGTACTTC	CASSKEGLAGAEETQYF
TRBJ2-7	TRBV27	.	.	TGTGCCAGCAGTTTTTCCGACTCCTACGAGCAGTACTTC	CASSFSDSYEQYF
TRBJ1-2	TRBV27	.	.	TGTGCCAGCAGTTTATCTAGGGGCGGCGGGGGCTATGGCTACACCTTC	CASSLSRGGGGYGYTF
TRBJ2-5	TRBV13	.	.	TGTGCCAGCAGCTTTTCTGGTCAAGAGACCCAGTACTTC	CASSFSGQETQYF
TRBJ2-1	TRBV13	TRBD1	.	TGTGCCAGCAGCTTAGAATCCGCAGGGGGAAATGAGCAGTTCTTC	CASSLESAGGNEQFF
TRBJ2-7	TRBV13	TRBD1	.	TGTGCCAGCAGCTCCAGGACAGGGCACGAGCAGTACTTC	CASSSRTGHEQYF
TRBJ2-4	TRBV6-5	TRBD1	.	TGTGCCACCGAAGACAGGGGAAACATTCAGTACTTC	CATEDRGNIQYF
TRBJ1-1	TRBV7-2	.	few	TGTGCCAGCAGCTTAAACGGGAACACTGAAGCTTTCTTT	CASSLNGNTEAFF
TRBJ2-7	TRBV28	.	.	TGTGCCAGCAGTTTAAGGGACAACTCCTACGAGCAGTACTTC	CASSLRDNSYEQYF
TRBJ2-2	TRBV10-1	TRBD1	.	TGCGCCAGCAGTGAGTGGGGACAGGGTAACACCGGGGAGCTGTTTTTT	CASSEWGQGNTGELFF
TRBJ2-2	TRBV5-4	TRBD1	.	TGTGCCAGCAGCCTGGGACAGGGTGTCGGGGAGCTGTTTTTT	CASSLGQGVGELFF
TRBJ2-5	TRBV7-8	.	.	TGTGCCAGCAGCTTAGTAGCCGGGAGTTCAGAGACCCAGTACTTC	CASSLVAGSSETQYF
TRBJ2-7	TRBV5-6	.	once	TGTGCCAGCAGTATAGGAACGTCCTACGAGCAGTACTTC	CASSIGTSYEQYF
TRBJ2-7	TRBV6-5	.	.	TGTGCCAGCAGCCCAGGACCGGATTCGAAGTACGAGCAGTACTTC	CASSPGPDSKYEQYF
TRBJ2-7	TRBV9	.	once	TGTGCCAGCAGCGTTACACCGGCTCGGGCCTACGAGCAGTACTTC	CASSVTPARAYEQYF
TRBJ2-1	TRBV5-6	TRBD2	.	TGTGCCAGCAGCGGTCCCGGGACTAGCGGGAGAGTCAATGAGCAGTTCTTC	CASSGPGTSGRVNEQFF
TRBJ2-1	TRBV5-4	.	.	TGTGCCAGCAGCTTGGCCGGAAAGGGCGTCTACAATGAGCAGTTCTTC	CASSLAGKGVYNEQFF